This T cell receptor beta chain comes out of a study of blood T cell repertoires in COVID-19. As for the study in general: Nucleic acid was either cDNA or gDNA, and it came from T cells, B-cell-depleted T cells, or PBMCs.

Sequenced by immunoSEQ multiplex PCR; TCRdb stores in-frame clones only, minus some. This sample has about 270,000 clones, with 85% to 90% found just once. The CDR3 is 17 amino acids. The germline V gene has CDR1 SGHVS and CDR2 FQNEAQ. Trimming pared 3 bases from V and 0 bases from J, leaving 17 bases between. This clonotype was sampled from a woman aged 18-29 years who had recovered from COVID-19. Sequences were obtained from PBMCs or T cells enriched from blood (not recorded which). The rearrangement links TRBV7-8 to TRBJ1-1; D is possibly TRBD1 (5 bases). CDR3 region: CASSFFRAHLMNTEAFF. The CDR3 region has the DNA TGTGCCAGCAGCTTTTTCAGGGCGCACCTTATGAACACTGAAGCTTTCTTT.